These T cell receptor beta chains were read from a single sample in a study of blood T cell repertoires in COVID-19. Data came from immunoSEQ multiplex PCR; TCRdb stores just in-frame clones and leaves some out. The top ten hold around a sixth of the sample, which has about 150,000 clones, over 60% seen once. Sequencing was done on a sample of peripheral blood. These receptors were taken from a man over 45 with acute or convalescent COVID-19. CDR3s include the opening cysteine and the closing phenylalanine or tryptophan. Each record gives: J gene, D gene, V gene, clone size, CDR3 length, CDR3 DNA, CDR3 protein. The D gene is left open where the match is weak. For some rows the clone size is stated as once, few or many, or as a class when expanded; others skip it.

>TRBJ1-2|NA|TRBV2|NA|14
TGTGCCAGCAGTACTTTCATTCTACCCTATGGCTACACCTTC
CASSTFILPYGYTF
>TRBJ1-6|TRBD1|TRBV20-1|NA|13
TGCAGTGCTGGTGGGACAGGGCCGGCACCCCTCCACTTT
CSAGGTGPAPLHF
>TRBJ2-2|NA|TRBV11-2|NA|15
TGTGCCAGCAGCCTGGAGACCCTTAACACCGGGGAGCTGTTTTTT
CASSLETLNTGELFF
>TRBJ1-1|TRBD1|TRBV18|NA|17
TGTGCCAGCTCACCACAAGGGACAGGGGGGACGAACACTGAAGCTTTCTTT
CASSPQGTGGTNTEAFF
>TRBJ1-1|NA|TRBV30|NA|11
TGTGCCTCCAAAACTAACACTGAAGCTTTCTTT
CASKTNTEAFF
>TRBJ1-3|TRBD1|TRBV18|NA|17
TGTGCCAGCTCACCACCCGGGACAGGAGCGACTGGAAACACCATATATTTT
CASSPPGTGATGNTIYF
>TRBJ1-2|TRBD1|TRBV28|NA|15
TGTGCCAGCAGTGATACAGGGGGCCCTAACTATGGCTACACCTTC
CASSDTGGPNYGYTF
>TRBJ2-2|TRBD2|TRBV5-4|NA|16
TGTGCCAGCAGCTTCGGTACGGGGGGGAACACCGGGGAGCTGTTTTTT
CASSFGTGGNTGELFF
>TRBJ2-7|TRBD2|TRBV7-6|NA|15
TGTGCCAGCAGCTTGGGGCTAGCGGGGAGCGGCGAGCAGTACTTC
CASSLGLAGSGEQYF
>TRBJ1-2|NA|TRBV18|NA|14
TGTGCCAGCTCAAGCGTCGACAGAGACTATGGCTACACCTTC
CASSSVDRDYGYTF
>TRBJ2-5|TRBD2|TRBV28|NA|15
TGTGCCAGCAGTTTAGCGAGGGAGGGTCAAGAGACCCAGTACTTC
CASSLAREGQETQYF
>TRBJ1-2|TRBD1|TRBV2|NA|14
TGTGCCAGCAGGGAGGACAGGGGTGGCTATGGCTACACCTTC
CASREDRGGYGYTF
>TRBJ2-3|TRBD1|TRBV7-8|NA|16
TGTGCCAGCAGCCACAGACAGGGGGCGATGGCAGATACGCAGTATTTT
CASSHRQGAMADTQYF
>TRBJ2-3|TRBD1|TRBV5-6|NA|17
TGTGCCAGCAGCTCGCTCCGGGACAGGGAGTTAAGTGATACGCAGTATTTT
CASSSLRDRELSDTQYF
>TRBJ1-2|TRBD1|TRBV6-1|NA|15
TGTGCCAGCAGTGAAGCTCATACAGGGGACTATGGCTACACCTTC
CASSEAHTGDYGYTF
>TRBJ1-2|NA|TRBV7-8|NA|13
TGTGCCAGCAGCTTAGCCGCAGGGAATGGCTACACCTTC
CASSLAAGNGYTF
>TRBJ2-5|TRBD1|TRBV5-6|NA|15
TGTGCCAGCAGCCTGGACAGGGGAGCCCAAGAGACCCAGTACTTC
CASSLDRGAQETQYF
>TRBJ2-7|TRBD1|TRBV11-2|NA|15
TGTGCCAGCAGCCTGGGACAGGGCTTCTCCTACGAGCAGTACTTC
CASSLGQGFSYEQYF
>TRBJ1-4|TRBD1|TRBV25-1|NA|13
TGTGCCAGCAGGACAGGGGTGAGTGAAAAACTGTTTTTT
CASRTGVSEKLFF
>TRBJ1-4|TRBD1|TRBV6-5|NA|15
TGTGCCAGCAGTTCCCGGGACAGTGATAATGAAAAACTGTTTTTT
CASSSRDSDNEKLFF
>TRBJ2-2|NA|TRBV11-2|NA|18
TGTGCCAGCAGCTTAGACCGGACAGACTACGCGAACACCGGGGAGCTGTTTTTT
CASSLDRTDYANTGELFF
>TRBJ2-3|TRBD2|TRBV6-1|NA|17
TGTGCCAGCAGTGAAGCGCCAAGCGGGGGATTCACAGATACGCAGTATTTT
CASSEAPSGGFTDTQYF
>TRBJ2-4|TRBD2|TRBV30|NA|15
TGTGCCTGGAGTGCCCCGGGCTCGGGAGGGGACATTCAGTACTTC
CAWSAPGSGGDIQYF
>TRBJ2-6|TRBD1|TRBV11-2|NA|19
TGTGCCAGCAGCTTAGATTCTGGAGTCAGGGGGCCTGGGGCCAACGTCCTGACTTTC
CASSLDSGVRGPGANVLTF
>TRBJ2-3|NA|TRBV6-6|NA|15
TGTGCCAGCAGTTACGCGGGGCTTAGCACAGATACGCAGTATTTT
CASSYAGLSTDTQYF
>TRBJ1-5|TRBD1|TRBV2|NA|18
TGTGCCAGCAGCGCCCAACCTACATGGACAGGGAGAGGACAGCCCCAGCATTTT
CASSAQPTWTGRGQPQHF
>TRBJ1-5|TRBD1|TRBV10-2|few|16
TGCGCCAGCAGTGGGCCGGACAGGGGCTTTAGACAGCCCCAGCATTTT
CASSGPDRGFRQPQHF
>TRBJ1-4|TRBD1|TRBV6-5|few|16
TGTGCCAGCAGTTACCGAACCGGGACAGGGATTGAAAAACTGTTTTTT
CASSYRTGTGIEKLFF
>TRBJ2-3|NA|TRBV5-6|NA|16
TGTGCCAGCAGCTTCCTCCCCCCCAGGCCAACAGATACGCAGTATTTT
CASSFLPPRPTDTQYF
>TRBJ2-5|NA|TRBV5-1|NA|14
TGCGCCAGCACCCTGGGGCAATTTGCGGAGACCCAGTACTTC
CASTLGQFAETQYF
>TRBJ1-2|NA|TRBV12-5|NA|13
TGTGCTAGTGGTTTGGAAGCGGGGGCCCCTATCGCCTTC
CASGLEAGAPIAF
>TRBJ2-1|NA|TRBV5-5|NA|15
TGTGCCAGCAGGTTGGGTGACACAAATTACAATGAGCAGTTCTTC
CASRLGDTNYNEQFF